This T cell receptor (beta chain) appears in the sequencing data of a study of cytomegalovirus exposure and HLA in healthy donors. 60 Vbeta and 13 Jbeta primers were used in PCR. Libraries were prepared by immunoSEQ multiplex PCR; TCRdb keeps only in-frame clonotypes and omits some of them. This table has about 140,000 clones, about 80% appearing once. Concerning this clone itself: Its antigen is unknown.

Trimming cost V 3 bases and J 2 bases, with 7 bases left between them. The germline V gene has CDR1 KGHSH and CDR2 LQKENI. This CDR3 has 13 residues. General study findings and limits: In a later analysis, across HLA loci, associated TCR counts were highest for DRB1, lowest for HLA-C.

The chain couples TRBV18 to TRBJ1-2; D not certain. Sequenced sample: PBMCs. This TCR was recovered from a woman aged 25 to 39 in good health and CMV-seronegative. The CDR3 coding sequence is TGTGCCAGCTCACCCGGGGAGAACTATGGCTACACCTTC. Its translation: CASSPGENYGYTF.